The rows below give T cell receptor beta chains drawn from one sample of a study of post-analysis software for immune sequencing data. Using its own MiXCR run on the PCR reads, TCRdb lists one record per CDR3 protein. This table has 750,000 to 900,000 distinct CDR3 sequences, just over 45% appearing once. The sequenced sample was blood. These receptors originate from a girl between 5 and 17 years old with multiple sclerosis. Each CDR3 is given with its conserved first and last residue. The D gene is left open where the match is weak. Clone size, where shown, is once, few, many, or a class for clones that have expanded.

d_gene	abundance	v_gene	j_gene	CDR3aa	CDR3nt
NA	once	TRBV7-9	TRBJ1-1	CASSLGGGSHTEAFF	TGTGCCAGCAGCTTAGGTGGAGGGTCTCACACTGAAGCTTTCTTT
NA	NA	TRBV14	TRBJ2-7	CASSQGRRSSYEQYF	TGTGCCAGCAGCCAAGGTAGGAGATCCTCCTACGAGCAGTACTTC
NA	NA	TRBV6-5	TRBJ2-1	CASRKGGLNEQFF	TGTGCCAGCCGAAAAGGGGGGCTCAATGAGCAGTTCTTC
NA	NA	TRBV30	TRBJ2-7	CAWSHRQVLSYEQYF	TGTGCCTGGAGTCATAGACAGGTCCTCTCCTACGAGCAGTACTTC
NA	NA	TRBV5-5	TRBJ2-4	CASSELPQGNIQYF	TGTGCCAGCTCCGAACTGCCACAGGGAAACATTCAGTACTTC
NA	NA	TRBV24-1	TRBJ2-3	CATSDGSTDTQYF	TGTGCCACCAGTGATGGGAGCACAGATACGCAGTATTTT
NA	many	TRBV12-5	TRBJ2-1	CASGLGEAYNRGEQFF	TGTGCTAGTGGTTTGGGAGAGGCGTACAATAGGGGTGAGCAGTTCTTC
TRBD2	NA	TRBV6-5	TRBJ2-5	CASSLGLAGGPGQETQYF	TGTGCCAGCAGTTTGGGCCTAGCGGGAGGGCCGGGGCAAGAGACCCAGTACTTC
NA	few	TRBV12-3/TRBV12-4	TRBJ2-5	CASRRDPQETQYF	TGTGCCAGCAGGCGGGACCCCCAAGAGACCCAGTACTTC
NA	NA	TRBV12-3/TRBV12-4	TRBJ1-4	CASSRSGQKLFF	TGTGCCAGCAGTCGTAGTGGGCAAAAACTGTTTTTT
TRBD1	NA	TRBV29-1	TRBJ2-7	CSTGGTGSHEQYF	TGCAGCACTGGGGGGACAGGGAGCCACGAGCAGTACTTC
NA	NA	TRBV12-3/TRBV12-4	TRBJ1-6	CASSATGYNSPLHF	TGTGCCAGCAGTGCGACCGGTTATAATTCACCCCTCCACTTT
TRBD1	few	TRBV12-3/TRBV12-4	TRBJ1-6	CASRRTGMNSPLHF	TGTGCCAGCAGACGGACAGGGATGAATTCACCCCTCCACTTT
NA	once	TRBV20-1	TRBJ2-7	CSAIGPTGYHEQYF	TGCAGTGCTATAGGCCCAACAGGGTACCACGAGCAGTACTTC
NA	few	TRBV4-2	TRBJ2-1	CASSQRSQTSNNEQFF	TGTGCCAGCAGCCAGAGATCCCAGACTAGTAACAATGAGCAGTTCTTC
NA	NA	TRBV4-2	TRBJ2-3	CASSQVERTDTQYF	TGTGCCAGCAGCCAAGTAGAGAGGACAGATACGCAGTATTTT
TRBD2	few	TRBV29-1	TRBJ2-3	CSVLNPSSGRSDTQYF	TGCAGCGTCCTAAACCCTTCTAGCGGGAGATCAGATACGCAGTATTTT
NA	once	TRBV2	TRBJ1-6	CAHWSSYNSPLHF	TGCGCCCACTGGAGCTCCTATAATTCACCCCTCCACTTT
TRBD2	few	TRBV7-9	TRBJ2-1	CASSLAATSGRTYNEQFF	TGTGCCAGCAGCTTAGCGGCAACTAGCGGGAGGACCTACAATGAGCAGTTCTTC
NA	NA	TRBV6-5	TRBJ2-1	CASSYSSSGPVKQFF	TGTGCCAGCAGTTACTCGTCATCGGGGCCTGTTAAGCAGTTCTTC
NA	few	TRBV7-2	TRBJ2-5	CTSRLIGETQYF	TGTACCAGCAGGCTGATTGGGGAGACCCAGTACTTC
NA	NA	TRBV29-1	TRBJ1-2	CSVARDKVASNYGYTF	TGCAGCGTAGCGCGGGACAAAGTCGCGTCTAACTATGGCTACACCTTC
NA	NA	TRBV27	TRBJ2-3	CASIISGTASTDTQYF	TGTGCCAGCATCATAAGTGGGACGGCTAGCACAGATACGCAGTATTTT
NA	NA	TRBV6-5	TRBJ1-2	CASSYSGNWGNYGYTF	TGTGCCAGCAGTTACTCGGGCAATTGGGGGAACTATGGCTACACCTTC
NA	NA	TRBV20-1	TRBJ1-1	CSARDFGRVTEAFF	TGCAGTGCTAGAGATTTTGGCAGGGTAACTGAAGCTTTCTTT
TRBD1	NA	TRBV27	TRBJ1-5	CASSLYQGANQPQHF	TGTGCCAGCAGTTTGTACCAGGGGGCCAATCAGCCCCAGCATTTT
TRBD2	NA	TRBV29-1	TRBJ2-1	CSATSGRAMDNEQFF	TGCAGCGCGACTAGCGGGAGGGCGATGGACAATGAGCAGTTCTTC
NA	once	TRBV7-2	TRBJ1-5	CASSLGGGRQPQHF	TGTGCCAGCAGCTTAGGAGGGGGGAGGCAGCCCCAGCATTTT
TRBD1	NA	TRBV12-3/TRBV12-4	TRBJ1-2	CASSDDRAGYGYTF	TGTGCCAGCAGCGACGACAGGGCTGGCTATGGCTACACCTTC
NA	few	TRBV29-1	TRBJ2-5	CSVGYSRETQYF	TGCAGCGTTGGTTACAGCCGGGAGACCCAGTACTTC
TRBD1	NA	TRBV11-3	TRBJ1-1	CASSIDRVNTEAFF	TGTGCCAGCAGCATTGACAGGGTGAACACTGAAGCTTTCTTT
NA	NA	TRBV11-1	TRBJ2-7	CASSGGAEVGEQYF	TGTGCCAGCAGCGGCGGCGCCGAGGTGGGGGAGCAGTACTTC
NA	NA	TRBV6-5	TRBJ2-7	CASSYSIVGGTYEQYF	TGTGCCAGCAGTTACTCGATAGTGGGAGGCACCTACGAGCAGTACTTC